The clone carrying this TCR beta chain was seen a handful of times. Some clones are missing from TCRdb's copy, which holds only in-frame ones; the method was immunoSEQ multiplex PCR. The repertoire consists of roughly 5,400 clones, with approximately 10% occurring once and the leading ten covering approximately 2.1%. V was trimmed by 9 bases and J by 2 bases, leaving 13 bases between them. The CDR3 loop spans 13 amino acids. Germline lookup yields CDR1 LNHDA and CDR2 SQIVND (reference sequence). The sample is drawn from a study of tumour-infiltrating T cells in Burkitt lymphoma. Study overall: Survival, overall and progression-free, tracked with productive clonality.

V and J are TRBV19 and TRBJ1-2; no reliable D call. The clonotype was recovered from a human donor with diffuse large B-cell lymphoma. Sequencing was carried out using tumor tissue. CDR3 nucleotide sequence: TGTGCCAGCCTCGTCAGGAGGAACTATGGCTACACCTTC. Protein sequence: CASLVRRNYGYTF.